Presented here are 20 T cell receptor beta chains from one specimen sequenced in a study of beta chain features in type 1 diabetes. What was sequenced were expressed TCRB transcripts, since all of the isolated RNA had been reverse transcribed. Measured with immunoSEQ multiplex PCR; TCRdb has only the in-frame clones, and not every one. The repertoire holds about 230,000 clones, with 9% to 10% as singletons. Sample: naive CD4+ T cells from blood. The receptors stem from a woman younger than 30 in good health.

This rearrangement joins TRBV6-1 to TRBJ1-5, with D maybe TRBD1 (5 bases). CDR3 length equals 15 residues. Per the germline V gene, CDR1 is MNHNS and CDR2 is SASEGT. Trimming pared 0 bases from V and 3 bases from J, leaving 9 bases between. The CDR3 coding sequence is TGTGCCAGCAGTGAAGCGTACAGGTTCAATCAGCCCCAGCATTTT. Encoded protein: CASSEAYRFNQPQHF.

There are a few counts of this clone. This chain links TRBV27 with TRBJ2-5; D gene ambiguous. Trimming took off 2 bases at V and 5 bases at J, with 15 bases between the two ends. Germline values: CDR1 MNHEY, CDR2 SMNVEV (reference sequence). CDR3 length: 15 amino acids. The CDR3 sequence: CASSLTPTLWETQYF. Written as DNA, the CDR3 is TGTGCCAGCAGTTTAACCCCCACTCTATGGGAGACCCAGTACTTC.

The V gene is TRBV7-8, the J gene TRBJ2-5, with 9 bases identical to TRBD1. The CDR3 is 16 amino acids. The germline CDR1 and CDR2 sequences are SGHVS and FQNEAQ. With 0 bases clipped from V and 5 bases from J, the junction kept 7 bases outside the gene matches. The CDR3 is CASSLADRTGDETQYF. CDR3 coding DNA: TGTGCCAGCAGCTTAGCGGACAGGACAGGGGACGAGACCCAGTACTTC.

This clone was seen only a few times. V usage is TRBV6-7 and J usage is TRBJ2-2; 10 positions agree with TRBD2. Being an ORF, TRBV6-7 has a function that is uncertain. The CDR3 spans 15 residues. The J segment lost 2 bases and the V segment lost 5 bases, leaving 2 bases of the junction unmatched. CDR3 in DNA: TGTGCCAGCAGTCTAGCGGGAGTAAACACCGGGGAGCTGTTTTTT. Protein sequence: CASSLAGVNTGELFF.

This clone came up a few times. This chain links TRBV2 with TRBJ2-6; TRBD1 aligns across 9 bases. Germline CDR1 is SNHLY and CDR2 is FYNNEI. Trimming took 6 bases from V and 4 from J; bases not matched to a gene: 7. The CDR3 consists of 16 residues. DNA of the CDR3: TGTGCCAGCAGCCGGGACAGGGCGGCCGGGGCCAACGTCCTGACTTTC. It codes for CASSRDRAAGANVLTF. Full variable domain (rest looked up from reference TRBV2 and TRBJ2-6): EPEVTQTPSHQVTQMGQEVILRCVPISNHLYFYWYRQILGQKVEFLVSFYNNEISEKSEIFDDQFSVERPDGSNFTLKIRSTKLEDSAMYFCASSRDRAAGANVLTFGAGSRLTVL.

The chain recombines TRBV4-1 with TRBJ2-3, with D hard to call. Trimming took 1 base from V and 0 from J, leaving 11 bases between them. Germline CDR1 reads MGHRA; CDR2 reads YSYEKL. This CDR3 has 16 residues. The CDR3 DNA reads TGCGCCAGCAGCCAAGCTCTGGCGACTAGCACAGATACGCAGTATTTT. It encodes CASSQALATSTDTQYF.

In DNA, the CDR3 is TGTGCCAGCAGTGCAGGCCGGAACACTGAAGCTTTCTTT. Its translation is CASSAGRNTEAFF. The V call is TRBV6-1, the J call TRBJ1-1; no reliable D call. Trimming pared 4 bases from V and 1 base from J, leaving 7 bases between. CDR1 and CDR2 (germline): MNHNS, SASEGT. This CDR3 is built from 13 residues.

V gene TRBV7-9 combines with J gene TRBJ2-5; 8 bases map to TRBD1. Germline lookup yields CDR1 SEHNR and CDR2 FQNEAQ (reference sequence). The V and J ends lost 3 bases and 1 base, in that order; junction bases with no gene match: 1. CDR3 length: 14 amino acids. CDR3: CASSFDRGQETQYF. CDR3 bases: TGTGCCAGCAGCTTTGACAGGGGCCAAGAGACCCAGTACTTC.

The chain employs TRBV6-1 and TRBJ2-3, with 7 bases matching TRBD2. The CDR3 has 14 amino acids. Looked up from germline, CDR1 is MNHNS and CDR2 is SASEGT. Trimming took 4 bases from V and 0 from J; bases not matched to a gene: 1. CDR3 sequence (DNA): TGTGCCAGCAGTGGCGGGAGTAGCACAGATACGCAGTATTTT. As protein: CASSGGSSTDTQYF.

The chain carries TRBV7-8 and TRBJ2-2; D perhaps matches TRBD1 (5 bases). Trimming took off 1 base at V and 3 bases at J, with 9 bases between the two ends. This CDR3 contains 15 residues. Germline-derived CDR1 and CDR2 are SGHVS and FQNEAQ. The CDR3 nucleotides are TGTGCCAGCAGCTTAGACAGGTGGGACACCGGGGAGCTGTTTTTT. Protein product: CASSLDRWDTGELFF.

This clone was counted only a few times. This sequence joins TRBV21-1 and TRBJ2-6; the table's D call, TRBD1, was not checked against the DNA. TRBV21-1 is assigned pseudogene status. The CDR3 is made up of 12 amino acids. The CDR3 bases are TGTGCCAGGGGGCCTGGGGCCAACGTCCTGACTTTC. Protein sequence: CARGPGANVLTF.

CDR3 sequence reads: CASSYSRGAYTEAFF. In DNA, the CDR3 is TGTGCCAGCAGTTACTCCCGGGGAGCATACACTGAAGCTTTCTTT. The genes are TRBV6-5 and TRBJ1-1; the D is unclear. The CDR3 covers 15 residues. V lost 0 bases, J lost 3 bases, and 11 bases lay in between. Germline assignment: CDR1 MNHEY and CDR2 SVGAGI.

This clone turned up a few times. The CDR3 DNA follows: TGTGCCAGCAGGAATGAACAGGGTAGGGCGAGAGGCTACACCTTC. As protein: CASRNEQGRARGYTF. The chain employs TRBV5-6 and TRBJ1-2; maybe TRBD1 (6 bases). The CDR3 runs 15 residues. Trimming left V 5 bases short and J 8 bases short, with 22 bases between. Germline V gives CDR1 SGHDT, CDR2 YYEEEE. Based on the CDR3 plus reference TRBV5-6 and TRBJ1-2, the full variable domain is DAGVTQSPTHLIKTRGQQVTLRCSPKSGHDTVSWYQQALGQGPQFIFQYYEEEERQRGNFPDRFSGHQFPNYSSELNVNALLLGDSALYLCASRNEQGRARGYTFGSGTRLTVV.

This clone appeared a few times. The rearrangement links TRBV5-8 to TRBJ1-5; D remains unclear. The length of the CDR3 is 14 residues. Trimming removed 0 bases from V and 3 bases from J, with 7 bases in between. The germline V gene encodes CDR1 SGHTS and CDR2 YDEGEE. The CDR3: CASSLEAANQPQHF. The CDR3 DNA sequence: TGTGCCAGCAGCTTGGAGGCGGCCAATCAGCCCCAGCATTTT.

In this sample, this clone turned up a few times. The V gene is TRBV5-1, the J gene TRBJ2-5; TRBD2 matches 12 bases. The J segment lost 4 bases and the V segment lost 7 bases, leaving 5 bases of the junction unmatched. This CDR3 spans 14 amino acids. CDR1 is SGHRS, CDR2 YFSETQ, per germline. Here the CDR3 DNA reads TGCGCCAGCCGGACGACTAGCGGGGGAGAGACCCAGTACTTC. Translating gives CASRTTSGGETQYF.

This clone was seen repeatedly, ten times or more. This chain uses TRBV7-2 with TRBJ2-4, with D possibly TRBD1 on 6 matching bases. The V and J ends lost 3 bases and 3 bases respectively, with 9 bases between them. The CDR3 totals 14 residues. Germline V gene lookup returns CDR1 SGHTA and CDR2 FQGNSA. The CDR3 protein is CASSFRGGKNIQYF. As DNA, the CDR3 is TGTGCCAGCAGCTTCAGGGGTGGCAAAAACATTCAGTACTTC.

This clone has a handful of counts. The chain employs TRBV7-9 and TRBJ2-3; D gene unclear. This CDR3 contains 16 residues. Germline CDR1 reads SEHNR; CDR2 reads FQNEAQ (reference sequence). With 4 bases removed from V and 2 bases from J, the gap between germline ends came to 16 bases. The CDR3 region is CASSSAARGNTDTQYF. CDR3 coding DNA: TGTGCCAGCAGCTCCGCGGCGCGAGGCAACACAGATACGCAGTATTTT.

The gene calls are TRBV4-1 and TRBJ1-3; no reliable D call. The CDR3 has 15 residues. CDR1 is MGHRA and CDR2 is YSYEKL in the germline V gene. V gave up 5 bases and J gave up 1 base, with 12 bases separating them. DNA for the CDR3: TGCGCCAGCAGCTGGAGACTATCGTCTGGAAACACCATATATTTT. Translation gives CASSWRLSSGNTIYF.

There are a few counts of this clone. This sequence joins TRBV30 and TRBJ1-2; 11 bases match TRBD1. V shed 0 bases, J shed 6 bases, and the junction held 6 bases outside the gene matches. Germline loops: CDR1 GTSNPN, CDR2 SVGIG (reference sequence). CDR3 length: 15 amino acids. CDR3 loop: CAWSVDRGRGNGYTF. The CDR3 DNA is TGTGCCTGGAGTGTGGACAGGGGGCGAGGGAATGGCTACACCTTC.

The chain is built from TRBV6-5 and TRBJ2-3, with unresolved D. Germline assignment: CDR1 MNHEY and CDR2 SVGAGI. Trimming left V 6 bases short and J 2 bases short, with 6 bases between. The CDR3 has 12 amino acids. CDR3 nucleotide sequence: TGTGCCAGCAGAGGAGCCACAGATACGCAGTATTTT. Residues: CASRGATDTQYF.